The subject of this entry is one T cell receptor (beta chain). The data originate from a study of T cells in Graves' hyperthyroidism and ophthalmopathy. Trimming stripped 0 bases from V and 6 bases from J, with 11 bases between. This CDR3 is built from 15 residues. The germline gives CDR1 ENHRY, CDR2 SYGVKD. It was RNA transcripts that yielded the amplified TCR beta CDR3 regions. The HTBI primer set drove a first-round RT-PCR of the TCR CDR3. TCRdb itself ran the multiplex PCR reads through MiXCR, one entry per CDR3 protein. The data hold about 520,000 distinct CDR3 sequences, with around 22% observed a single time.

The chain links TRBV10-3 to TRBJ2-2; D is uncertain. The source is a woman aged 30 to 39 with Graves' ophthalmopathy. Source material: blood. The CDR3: CAISESSRVAGELFF. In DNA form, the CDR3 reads TGTGCCATCAGTGAGTCTTCCCGGGTCGCCGGGGAGCTGTTTTTT.